This is a list of T cell receptor beta chains from one sample in a study of blood T cell repertoires in COVID-19. Profiled with immunoSEQ multiplex PCR; TCRdb holds only in-frame clones, not every one. The sample contains some 300,000 clones, about nine tenths of which appear only once. Sequenced sample: PBMCs or T cells enriched from blood (not recorded which). These TCRs come from a woman aged 25 to 39 who had recovered from COVID-19. Each CDR3 is given with its conserved first and last residue. Fields, in order: D gene, clone size, J gene, V gene, CDR3 protein, CDR3 DNA. D genes are given only for firm matches. Not all rows give a size; the values are once, few, many and, for expanded clones, a class.

TRBD1 . TRBJ1-2 TRBV10-3 CAITQGQNYGYTF TGTGCCATCACGCAGGGACAGAACTATGGCTACACCTTC
. . TRBJ1-5 TRBV10-2 CASSDEGTPNQPQHF TGCGCCAGCAGTGATGAGGGAACTCCCAATCAGCCCCAGCATTTT
. . TRBJ2-1 TRBV19 CASSEQGRVDNEQFF TGTGCCAGTAGTGAACAGGGTAGGGTGGACAATGAGCAGTTCTTC
. . TRBJ2-7 TRBV27 CASSSIGTSGSYEQYF TGTGCCAGCAGTTCTATCGGGACAAGCGGCTCCTACGAGCAGTACTTC
. . TRBJ2-7 TRBV6-5 CASSYTPYRSSYEQYF TGTGCCAGCAGTTACACCCCCTACCGGAGCTCCTACGAGCAGTACTTC
TRBD2 few TRBJ2-1 TRBV6-6 CASSLERLAGGPLKQHEQFF TGTGCCAGCAGCCTAGAACGACTAGCGGGAGGGCCCCTAAAACAACATGAGCAGTTCTTC
. . TRBJ1-2 TRBV6-5 CASSYSGVYGYTF TGTGCCAGCAGTTATTCAGGCGTCTATGGCTACACCTTC
. . TRBJ1-2 TRBV19 CASSITGNGYTF TGTGCCAGTAGTATTACCGGGAATGGCTACACCTTC
. . TRBJ1-3 TRBV18 CASSQGLISSGNTIYF TGTGCCAGCTCACAAGGACTGATTTCCTCTGGAAACACCATATATTTT
. . TRBJ2-7 TRBV5-4 CASSKGLPYEQYF TGTGCCAGCAGCAAGGGACTTCCCTACGAGCAGTACTTC